Sequencing of this T cell receptor beta chain was carried out in a study of cytomegalovirus exposure and HLA in healthy donors. Study in general: In a later analysis, it was reported that the 110 or so validation repertoires had been produced on the same platform as the 700 or so repertoires belonging to the first cohort. Study-level points and caveats: Usually a TCR sequence was rare, but some public TCRs were found in many donors. Researchers counted over 150 TCR beta chains as cytomegalovirus-associated.

About this clone itself: Its target is not known.

Germline V gene data show CDR1 as MDHEN and CDR2 as SYDVKM. The CDR3 loop spans 14 amino acids. Losses at the gene ends were 6 bases for V and 4 bases for J; bases not matched to a gene: 5. TCRdb's copy holds only in-frame clones and misses some; the assay was immunoSEQ multiplex PCR. The sample includes about 250,000 clones, roughly 84% of them seen just once. The clonotype comes from a man aged 18 to 29 in good health and CMV-seropositive. Material: PBMCs. The V gene is TRBV28, the J gene TRBJ2-3; TRBD1 matches at 9 bases. The CDR3 bases are TGTGCCAGCAGCGACAGGGGGAGGTCAGATACGCAGTATTTT. Protein sequence: CASSDRGRSDTQYF.